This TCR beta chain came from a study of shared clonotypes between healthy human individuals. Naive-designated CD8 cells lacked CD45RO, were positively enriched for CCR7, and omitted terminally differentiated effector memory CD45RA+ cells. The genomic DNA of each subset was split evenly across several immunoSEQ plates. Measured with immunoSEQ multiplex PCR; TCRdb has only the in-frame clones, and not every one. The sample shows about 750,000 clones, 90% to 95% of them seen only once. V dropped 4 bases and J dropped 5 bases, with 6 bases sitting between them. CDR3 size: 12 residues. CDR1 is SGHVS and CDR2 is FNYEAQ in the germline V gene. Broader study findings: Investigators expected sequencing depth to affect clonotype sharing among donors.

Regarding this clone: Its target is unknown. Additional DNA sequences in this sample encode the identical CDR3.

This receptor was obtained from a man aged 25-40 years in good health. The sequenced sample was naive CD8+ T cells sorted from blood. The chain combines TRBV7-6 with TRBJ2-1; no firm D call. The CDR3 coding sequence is TGTGCCAGCAGCTCCCTTGACAATGAGCAGTTCTTC. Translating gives CASSSLDNEQFF.